The 5 T cell receptor beta chains below come from one sample, sequenced in a study of shared clonotypes between healthy human individuals. Generated by immunoSEQ multiplex PCR, the TCRdb table keeps only in-frame clones and is missing some. The profile covers around 2,000,000 clones, with over 85% appearing a single time and 0.13% taken by the ten largest. The specimen sequenced was naive CD4+ T cells sorted from blood. Subset denoted: CD45RA+ positively selected. The receptor set was obtained from a man in his late teens or twenties in good health.

This sequence joins TRBV18 and TRBJ1-2, with 8 bases that match TRBD1. Germline CDR1 KGHSH, CDR2 LQKENI. V shed 4 bases, J shed 5 bases, and the junction held 6 bases outside the gene matches. This CDR3 has 14 amino acids. CDR3 sequence (DNA): TGTGCCAGCTCACAGGACAGGGATGGGTATGGCTACACCTTC. Its translation is CASSQDRDGYGYTF.

The chain combines TRBV6-5 with TRBJ1-6; D may be TRBD1 (5 bases). Trimming shortened V by 6 bases and J by 9 bases, and 18 bases separated the two germline ends. The germline CDR1 and CDR2 sequences are MNHEY and SVGAGI. CDR3 length equals 15 residues. The CDR3 here is CASSSGLRVGSPLHF. The CDR3 region has the DNA TGTGCCAGCAGCTCGGGACTTAGGGTCGGTTCACCCCTCCACTTT.

V and J are TRBV5-1 and TRBJ1-2; the match to TRBD1 covers 8 bases. CDR3 length: 15 residues. Germline lookup yields CDR1 SGHRS and CDR2 YFSETQ. V lost 0 bases and J lost 8; bases outside the gene matches: 9. DNA of the CDR3: TGCGCCAGCAGCTTGGAACTAGGACAGGGCGGAGGCTACACCTTC. It specifies CASSLELGQGGGYTF.

In its sample, this clone was seen once. The J gene is TRBJ2-7, the V gene TRBV10-1; possibly TRBD2 for D (5 bases). The CDR3 runs 13 residues. Trimming left V 8 bases short and J 2 bases short, with 13 bases between. Germline CDR1 reads WNHNN; CDR2 reads SYGVQD (reference sequence). CDR3 in amino acids: CASSRGEAYEQYF. In DNA form, the CDR3 reads TGCGCCAGCTCACGGGGAGAGGCCTACGAGCAGTACTTC.

The chain employs TRBV11-3 and TRBJ2-7, with D perhaps TRBD1 or TRBD2 (6 bases each). Germline CDR1 reads SGHNT; CDR2 reads YENEEA. V lost 5 bases, J lost 3 bases, and 8 bases lay in between. The CDR3 sequence is 12 residues long. The CDR3 nucleotides read TGTGCCAGCAGCAGGGGGGACTACGAGCAGTACTTC. Amino acids: CASSRGDYEQYF.